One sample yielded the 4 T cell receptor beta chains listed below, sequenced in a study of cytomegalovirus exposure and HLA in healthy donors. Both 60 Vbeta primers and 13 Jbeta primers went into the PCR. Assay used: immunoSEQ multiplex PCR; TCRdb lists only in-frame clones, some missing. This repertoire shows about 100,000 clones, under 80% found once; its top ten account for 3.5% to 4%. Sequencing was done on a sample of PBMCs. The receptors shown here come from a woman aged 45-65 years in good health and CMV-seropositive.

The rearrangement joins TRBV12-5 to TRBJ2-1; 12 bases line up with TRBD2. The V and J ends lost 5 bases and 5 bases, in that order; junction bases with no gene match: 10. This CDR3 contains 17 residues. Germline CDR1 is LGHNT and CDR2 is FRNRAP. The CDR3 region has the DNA TGTGCTAGTGGTCGACGACTAGCGGGGGTTAATCACAATGAGCAGTTCTTC. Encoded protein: CASGRRLAGVNHNEQFF. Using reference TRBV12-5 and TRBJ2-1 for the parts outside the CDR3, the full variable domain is DARVTQTPRHKVTEMGQEVTMRCQPILGHNTVFWYRQTMMQGLELLAYFRNRAPLDDSGMPKDRFSAEMPDATLATLKIQPSEPRDSAVYFCASGRRLAGVNHNEQFFGPGTRLTVL.

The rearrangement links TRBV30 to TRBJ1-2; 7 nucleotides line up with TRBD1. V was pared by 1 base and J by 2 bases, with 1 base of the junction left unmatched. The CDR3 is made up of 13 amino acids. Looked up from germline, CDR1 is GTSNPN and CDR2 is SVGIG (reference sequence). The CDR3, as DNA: TGTGCCTGGAGTGAGACAGGGAACTATGGCTACACCTTC. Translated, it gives CAWSETGNYGYTF.

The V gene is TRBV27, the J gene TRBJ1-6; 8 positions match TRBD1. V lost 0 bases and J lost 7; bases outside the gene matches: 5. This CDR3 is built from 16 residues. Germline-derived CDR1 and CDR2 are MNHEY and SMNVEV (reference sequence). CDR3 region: CASSLSTTGVNSPLHF. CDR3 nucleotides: TGTGCCAGCAGTTTATCCACGACAGGGGTGAATTCACCCCTCCACTTT.

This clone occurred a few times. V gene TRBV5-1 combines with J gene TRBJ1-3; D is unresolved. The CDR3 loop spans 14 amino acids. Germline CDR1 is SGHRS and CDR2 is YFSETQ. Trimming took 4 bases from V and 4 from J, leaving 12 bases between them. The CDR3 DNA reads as TGCGCCAGCAGCGGAACGGAGGCGGGAAACACCATATATTTT. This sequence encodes CASSGTEAGNTIYF.